A selection of T cell receptor beta chains follows, all from one sample in a study of cytomegalovirus exposure and HLA in healthy donors. The method was immunoSEQ multiplex PCR; TCRdb's version includes in-frame clones alone and lacks a portion of them. In the table there are fewer than 150,000 clones, roughly four fifths of which are singletons. Sequencing was done on a sample of PBMCs. Every receptor here comes from a human donor in good health. CDR3s include the opening cysteine and the closing phenylalanine or tryptophan. The D gene is left open where the match is weak. Not all rows give a size; the values are once, few, many and, for expanded clones, a class.

-,TRBV11-3,TRBJ2-5,TRBD1,CASSKRQGMGTQYF,TGTGCCAGCAGCAAACGACAGGGAATGGGGACCCAGTACTTC
-,TRBV19,TRBJ2-7,-,CATTGTWRNEQYF,TGTGCCACCACGGGGACTTGGCGAAACGAGCAGTACTTC
-,TRBV7-3,TRBJ1-5,TRBD1,CASSSVGQPTLQNQPQHF,TGTGCCAGCAGCTCCGTGGGACAGCCTACCTTACAAAATCAGCCCCAGCATTTT
-,TRBV9,TRBJ2-2,TRBD1,CASSIRDRGLTGELFF,TGTGCCAGCAGCATCCGGGACAGGGGGCTCACCGGGGAGCTGTTTTTT
-,TRBV5-1,TRBJ2-3,TRBD2,CASRAGTSTYF,TGCGCCAGCAGGGCCGGGACTAGCACGTATTTT
-,TRBV7-6,TRBJ2-7,-,CASSLGRYYEQYF,TGTGCCAGCAGCTTAGGCAGATACTACGAGCAGTACTTC
-,TRBV4-1,TRBJ1-1,-,CASSRRDGTEAFF,TGCGCCAGCAGCCGGAGGGACGGCACTGAAGCTTTCTTT
few,TRBV6-6,TRBJ2-1,TRBD2,CATSGLATYNEQFF,TGTGCCACCTCGGGACTAGCGACGTACAATGAGCAGTTCTTC
-,TRBV5-6,TRBJ1-2,TRBD1,CASSLGTGVYGYTF,TGTGCCAGCAGCTTGGGGACAGGAGTCTATGGCTACACCTTC
-,TRBV27,TRBJ2-3,-,CASSLSSTDTQYF,TGTGCCAGCAGTTTATCGAGTACAGATACGCAGTATTTT
-,TRBV27,TRBJ2-1,-,CASSPTPLLYEQFF,TGTGCCAGCAGTCCAACCCCTCTACTGTATGAGCAGTTCTTC
few,TRBV15,TRBJ1-1,TRBD1,CATSTTRQGAANTEAFF,TGTGCCACCAGCACCACCCGACAGGGGGCGGCGAACACTGAAGCTTTCTTT
-,TRBV27,TRBJ1-5,TRBD1,CASSPRTGAPQHF,TGTGCCAGCAGCCCGCGGACAGGGGCGCCCCAGCATTTT
-,TRBV7-2,TRBJ1-1,TRBD1,CASSLVQGAYTEAFF,TGTGCCAGCAGCTTAGTACAGGGGGCATACACTGAAGCTTTCTTT
-,TRBV7-2,TRBJ2-5,TRBD2,CASSWGIAGTQETQYF,TGTGCCAGCAGCTGGGGTATAGCGGGGACACAAGAGACCCAGTACTTC
-,TRBV10-3,TRBJ2-7,TRBD1,CAISSAPGGPYEQYF,TGTGCCATCAGTTCCGCCCCAGGGGGCCCCTACGAGCAGTACTTC
-,TRBV27,TRBJ2-5,TRBD2,CATSGGAGETQYF,TGTGCCACTAGCGGGGGGGCAGGGGAGACCCAGTACTTC
-,TRBV4-2,TRBJ2-5,TRBD2,CASSQGEASGRGETQYF,TGTGCCAGCAGCCAAGGGGAGGCTAGCGGGAGGGGAGAGACCCAGTACTTC
-,TRBV7-2,TRBJ1-6,TRBD1,CASSSKTGVLSPLHF,TGTGCCAGCAGCTCAAAAACAGGGGTGCTTTCACCCCTCCACTTT
-,TRBV5-4,TRBJ1-2,-,CASRPSRAGYTF,TGTGCCAGCAGACCGTCGCGGGCTGGCTACACCTTC
-,TRBV7-8,TRBJ2-5,-,CASSLRYTQYF,TGTGCCAGCAGCTTACGGTATACCCAGTACTTC
-,TRBV5-6,TRBJ2-5,-,CASSSPPGWETQYF,TGTGCCAGCAGCTCCCCCCCGGGGTGGGAGACCCAGTACTTC
-,TRBV27,TRBJ2-5,TRBD2,CASSLGLAGGSVETQYF,TGTGCCAGCAGTTTAGGGCTAGCGGGAGGGTCAGTAGAGACCCAGTACTTC